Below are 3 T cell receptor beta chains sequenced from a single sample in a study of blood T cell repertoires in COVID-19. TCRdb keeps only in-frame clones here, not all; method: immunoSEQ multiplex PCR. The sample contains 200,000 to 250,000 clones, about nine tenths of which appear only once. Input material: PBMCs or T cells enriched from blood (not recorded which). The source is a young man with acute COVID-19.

This CDR3 is CATSDSPRAGGNNQPQHF. CDR3 sequence (DNA): TGTGCCACCAGTGATTCCCCACGGGCAGGGGGCAACAATCAGCCCCAGCATTTT. The chain links TRBV24-1 to TRBJ1-5; 8 nucleotides line up with TRBD1. Germline lookup yields CDR1 KGHDR and CDR2 SFDVKD. V dropped 2 bases and J dropped 3; count of bases not matched to a gene: 11. CDR3 size: 18 residues.

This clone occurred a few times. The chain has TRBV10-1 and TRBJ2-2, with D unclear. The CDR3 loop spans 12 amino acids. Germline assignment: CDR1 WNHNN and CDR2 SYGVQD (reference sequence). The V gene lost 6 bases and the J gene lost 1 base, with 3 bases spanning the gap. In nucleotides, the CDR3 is TGCGCCAGCAGCAAGAACACCGGGGAGCTGTTTTTT. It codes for CASSKNTGELFF.

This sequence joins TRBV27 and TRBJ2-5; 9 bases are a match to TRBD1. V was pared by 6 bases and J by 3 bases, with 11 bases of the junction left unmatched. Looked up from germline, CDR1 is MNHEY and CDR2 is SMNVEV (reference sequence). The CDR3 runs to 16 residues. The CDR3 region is CASRHLGTGREETQYF. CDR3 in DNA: TGTGCCAGCAGACACTTGGGGACAGGGCGCGAAGAGACCCAGTACTTC.